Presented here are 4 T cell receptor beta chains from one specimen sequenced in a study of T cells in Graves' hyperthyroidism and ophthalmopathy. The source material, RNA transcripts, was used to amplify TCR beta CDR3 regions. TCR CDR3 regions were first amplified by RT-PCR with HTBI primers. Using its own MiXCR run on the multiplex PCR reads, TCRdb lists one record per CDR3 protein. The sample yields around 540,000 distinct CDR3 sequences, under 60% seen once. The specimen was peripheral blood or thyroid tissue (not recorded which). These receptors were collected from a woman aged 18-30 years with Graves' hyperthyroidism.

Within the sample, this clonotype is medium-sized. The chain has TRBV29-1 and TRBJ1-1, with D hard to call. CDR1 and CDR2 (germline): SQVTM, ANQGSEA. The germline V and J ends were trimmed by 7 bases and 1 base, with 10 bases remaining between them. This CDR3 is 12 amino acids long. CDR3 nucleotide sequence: TGCAGCGCCATGCCTGGGAACACTGAAGCTTTCTTT. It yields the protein CSAMPGNTEAFF.

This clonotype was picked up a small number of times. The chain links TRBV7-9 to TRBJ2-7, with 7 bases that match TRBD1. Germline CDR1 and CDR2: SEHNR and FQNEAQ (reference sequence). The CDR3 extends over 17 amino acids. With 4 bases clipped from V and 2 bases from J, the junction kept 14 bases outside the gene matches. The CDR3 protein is CASSSRRGQRPAYEQYF. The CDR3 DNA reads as TGTGCCAGCAGCTCTAGAAGGGGACAGCGCCCTGCCTACGAGCAGTACTTC.

The CDR3 sequence is CATSDARVLEEKLFF. CDR3 sequence (DNA): TGTGCCACCAGTGATGCCCGGGTGTTAGAAGAAAAACTGTTTTTT. The rearrangement links TRBV24-1 to TRBJ1-4; the D is unclear. The CDR3 has 15 residues. Trimming took off 3 bases at V and 8 bases at J, with 15 bases between the two ends. In germline, CDR1 is KGHDR, CDR2 SFDVKD.

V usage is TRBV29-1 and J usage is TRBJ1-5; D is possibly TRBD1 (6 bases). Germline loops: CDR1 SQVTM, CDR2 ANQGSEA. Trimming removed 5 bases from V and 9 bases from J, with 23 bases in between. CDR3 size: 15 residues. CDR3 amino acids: CSVKAPGAGGMPQHF. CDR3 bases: TGCAGCGTTAAGGCCCCAGGGGCGGGCGGGATGCCCCAGCATTTT. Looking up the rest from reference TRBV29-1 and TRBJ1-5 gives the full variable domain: SAVISQKPSRDICQRGTSLTIQCQVDSQVTMMFWYRQQPGQSLTLIATANQGSEATYESGFVIDKFPISRPNLTFSTLTVSNMSPEDSSIYLCSVKAPGAGGMPQHFGDGTRLSIL.